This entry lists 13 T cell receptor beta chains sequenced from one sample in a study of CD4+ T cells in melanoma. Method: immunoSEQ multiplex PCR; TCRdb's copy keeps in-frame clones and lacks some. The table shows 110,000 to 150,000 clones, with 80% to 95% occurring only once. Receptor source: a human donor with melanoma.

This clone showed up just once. CDR3 protein: CASSISPPQQSSYEQYF. In nucleotides, the CDR3 is TGTGCCAGTAGTATTTCCCCCCCCCAGCAGAGCTCCTACGAGCAGTACTTC. J is TRBJ2-7 and V is TRBV19; D gene unclear. Trimming left V 3 bases short and J 0 bases short, with 18 bases between. The germline V gene has CDR1 LNHDA and CDR2 SQIVND (reference sequence). This CDR3 is 17 amino acids long.

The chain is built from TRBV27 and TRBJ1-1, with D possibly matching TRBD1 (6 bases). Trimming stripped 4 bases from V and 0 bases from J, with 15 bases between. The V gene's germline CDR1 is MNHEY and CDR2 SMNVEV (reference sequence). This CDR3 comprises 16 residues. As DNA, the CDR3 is TGTGCCAGCAGTTCGCGACAGGCGATCATGAACACTGAAGCTTTCTTT. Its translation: CASSSRQAIMNTEAFF.

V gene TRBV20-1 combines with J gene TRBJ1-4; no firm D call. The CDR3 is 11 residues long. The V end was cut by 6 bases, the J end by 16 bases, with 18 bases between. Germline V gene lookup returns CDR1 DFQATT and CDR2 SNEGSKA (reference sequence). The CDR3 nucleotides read TGCAGTGCACAATGGTCGGGAATACCGTTTTTT. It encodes CSAQWSGIPFF.

Here the CDR3 reads CAWSPSGYYNEQFF. The DNA for the CDR3 is TGTGCCTGGAGTCCGAGCGGGTACTACAATGAGCAGTTCTTC. J is TRBJ2-1 and V is TRBV30; tentatively, D is TRBD2 (6 bases). CDR1 GTSNPN and CDR2 SVGIG come from the germline V gene (reference sequence). The germline V and J ends were trimmed by 2 bases and 3 bases, with 11 bases remaining between them. The CDR3 length is 14 residues.

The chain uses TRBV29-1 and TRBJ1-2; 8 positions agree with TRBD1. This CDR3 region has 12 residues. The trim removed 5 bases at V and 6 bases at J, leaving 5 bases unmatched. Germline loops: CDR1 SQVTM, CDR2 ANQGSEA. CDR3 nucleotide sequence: TGCAGCGTTAAGACAGGGGCCCATGGCTACACCTTC. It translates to CSVKTGAHGYTF.

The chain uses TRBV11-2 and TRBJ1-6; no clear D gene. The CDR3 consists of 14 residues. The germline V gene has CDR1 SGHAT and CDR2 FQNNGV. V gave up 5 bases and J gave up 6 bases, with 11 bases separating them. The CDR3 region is CASSPRRGNSPLHF. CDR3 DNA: TGTGCCAGCAGCCCGAGACGGGGTAATTCACCCCTCCACTTT.

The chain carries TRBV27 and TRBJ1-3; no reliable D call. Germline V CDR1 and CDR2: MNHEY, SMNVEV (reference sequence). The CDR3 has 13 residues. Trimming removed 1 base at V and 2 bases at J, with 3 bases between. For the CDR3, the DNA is TGTGCCAGCAGTTTATATCCTGGAAACACCATATATTTT. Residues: CASSLYPGNTIYF.

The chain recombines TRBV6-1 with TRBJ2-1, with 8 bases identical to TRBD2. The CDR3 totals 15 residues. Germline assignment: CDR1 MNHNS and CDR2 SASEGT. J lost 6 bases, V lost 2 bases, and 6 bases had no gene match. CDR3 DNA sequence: TGTGCCAGCAGTGAATTGTCGGGGGGGTTCAATGAGCAGTTCTTC. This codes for CASSELSGGFNEQFF.

The CDR3: CASSLGSEQYF. CDR3 coding DNA: TGTGCCAGCAGTCTCGGGAGCGAGCAGTACTTC. The chain recombines TRBV27 with TRBJ2-7, with D perhaps TRBD2 (6 bases). The V gene's germline CDR1 is MNHEY and CDR2 SMNVEV (reference sequence). This CDR3 comprises 11 residues. Trimming took 5 bases from V and 6 from J, leaving 8 bases between them.

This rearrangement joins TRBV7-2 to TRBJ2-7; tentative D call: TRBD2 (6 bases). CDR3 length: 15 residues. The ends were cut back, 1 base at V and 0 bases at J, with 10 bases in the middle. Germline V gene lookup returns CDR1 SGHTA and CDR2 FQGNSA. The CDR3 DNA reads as TGTGCCAGCAGCTTAGTTGGCGGGGTCTCCTACGAGCAGTACTTC. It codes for CASSLVGGVSYEQYF.

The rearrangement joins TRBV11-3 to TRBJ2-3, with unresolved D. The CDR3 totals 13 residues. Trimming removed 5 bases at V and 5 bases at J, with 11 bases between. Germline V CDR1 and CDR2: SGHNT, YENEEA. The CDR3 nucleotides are TGTGCCAGCAGCCCGACGAGGCTAGATACGCAGTATTTT. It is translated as CASSPTRLDTQYF. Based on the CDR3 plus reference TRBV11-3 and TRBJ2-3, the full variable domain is EAGVVQSPRYKIIEKKQPVAFWCNPISGHNTLYWYLQNLGQGPELLIRYENEEAVDDSQLPKDRFSAERLKGVDSTLKIQPAELGDSAVYLCASSPTRLDTQYFGPGTRLTVL.

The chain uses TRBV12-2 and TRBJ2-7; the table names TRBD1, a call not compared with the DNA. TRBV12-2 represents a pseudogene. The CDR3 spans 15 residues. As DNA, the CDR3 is TGTGCAAGTCGCTCCAGGCCGGGACAGACCTACGAGCAGTACTTC. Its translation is CASRSRPGQTYEQYF.

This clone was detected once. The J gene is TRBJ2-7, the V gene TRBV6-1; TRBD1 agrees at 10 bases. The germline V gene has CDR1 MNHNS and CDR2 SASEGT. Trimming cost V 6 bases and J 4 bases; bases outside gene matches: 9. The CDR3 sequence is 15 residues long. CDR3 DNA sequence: TGTGCCAGCAGGAATCCAATGGGACAGGGGTACGAGCAGTACTTC. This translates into CASRNPMGQGYEQYF.